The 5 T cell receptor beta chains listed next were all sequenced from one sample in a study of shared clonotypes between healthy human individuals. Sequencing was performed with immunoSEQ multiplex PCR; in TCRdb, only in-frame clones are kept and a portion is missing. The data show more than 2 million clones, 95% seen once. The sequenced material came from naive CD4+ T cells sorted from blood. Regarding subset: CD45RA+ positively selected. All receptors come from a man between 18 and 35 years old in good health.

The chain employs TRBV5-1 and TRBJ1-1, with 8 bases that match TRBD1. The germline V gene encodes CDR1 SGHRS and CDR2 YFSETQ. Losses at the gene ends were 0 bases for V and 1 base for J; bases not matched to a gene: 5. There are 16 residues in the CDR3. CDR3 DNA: TGCGCCAGCAGCTTGGCGATGGGACAGGCGAACACTGAAGCTTTCTTT. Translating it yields CASSLAMGQANTEAFF.

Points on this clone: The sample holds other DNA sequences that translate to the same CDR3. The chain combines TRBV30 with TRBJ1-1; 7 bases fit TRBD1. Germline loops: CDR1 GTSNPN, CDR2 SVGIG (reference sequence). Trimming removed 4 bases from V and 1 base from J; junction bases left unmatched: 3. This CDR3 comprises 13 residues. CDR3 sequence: CAWTGQSNTEAFF. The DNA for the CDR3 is TGTGCCTGGACGGGACAGTCGAACACTGAAGCTTTCTTT. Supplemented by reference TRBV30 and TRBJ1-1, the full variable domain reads SQTIHQWPATLVQPVGSPLSLECTVEGTSNPNLYWYRQAAGRGLQLLFYSVGIGQISSEVPQNLSASRPQDRQFILSSKKLLLSDSGFYLCAWTGQSNTEAFFGQGTRLTVV.

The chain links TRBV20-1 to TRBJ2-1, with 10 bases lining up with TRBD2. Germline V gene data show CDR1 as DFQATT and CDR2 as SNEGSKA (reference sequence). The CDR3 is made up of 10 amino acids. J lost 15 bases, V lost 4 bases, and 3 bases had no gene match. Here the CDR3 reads CSAKREGLFF. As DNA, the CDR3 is TGCAGTGCTAAGCGGGAGGGCCTGTTCTTC.

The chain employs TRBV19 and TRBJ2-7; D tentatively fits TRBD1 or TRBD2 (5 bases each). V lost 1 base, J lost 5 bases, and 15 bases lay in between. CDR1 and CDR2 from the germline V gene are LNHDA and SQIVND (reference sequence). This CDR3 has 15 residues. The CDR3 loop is CASSIALEGSHEQYF. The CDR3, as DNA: TGTGCCAGTAGTATAGCGCTAGAGGGGTCCCACGAGCAGTACTTC.

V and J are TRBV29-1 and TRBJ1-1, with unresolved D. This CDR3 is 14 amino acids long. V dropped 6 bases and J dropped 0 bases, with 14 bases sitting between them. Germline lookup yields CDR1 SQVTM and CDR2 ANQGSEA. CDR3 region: CSVAYRLLNTEAFF. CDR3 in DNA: TGCAGCGTAGCATACAGATTACTGAACACTGAAGCTTTCTTT.